One sample yielded the 5 T cell receptor beta chains listed below, sequenced in a study of T cell changes during pregnancy in multiple sclerosis (dated by TCRdb to between 2018 and 2020). Library construction relied on the immunoSEQ multiplex PCR assay. Drawn from immuneACCESS, this table holds only the in-frame rearrangements with V and J called that TCRdb kept. Clones are partly lost; checked studies trace under half to an unresolved V gene and leave the rest unexplained. The sample records some 33,000 clones, 80% to 90% of which are singletons. The leading ten clones occupy around 10% of the sample. The sequenced sample was CD8+ T cells from peripheral blood mononuclear cells, obtained in the third trimester of pregnancy. The receptor set was obtained from a female donor with multiple sclerosis, enrolled in a pregnancy study.

The rearrangement joins TRBV7-2 to TRBJ1-1; TRBD1 is a possible D gene (6 bases). Per the germline V gene, CDR1 is SGHTA and CDR2 is FQGNSA. V lost 4 bases and J lost 2, with 20 bases in between. This CDR3 comprises 17 residues. As DNA, the CDR3 is TGTGCCAGCAGCTCCTGGGGGGGCCACACACCCAACACTGAAGCTTTCTTT. It codes for CASSSWGGHTPNTEAFF.

This clone came up once. The chain uses TRBV28 and TRBJ1-1; D possibly corresponds to TRBD1 (5 bases). The germline V and J ends were trimmed by 3 bases and 4 bases, with 9 bases remaining between them. This CDR3 has 13 residues. In germline, CDR1 is MDHEN, CDR2 SYDVKM. The CDR3 DNA sequence: TGTGCCAGCAGTTTCTTTCAGGGCACTGAAGCTTTCTTT. This codes for CASSFFQGTEAFF.

The chain employs TRBV9 and TRBJ2-6; tentatively, D is TRBD1 (5 bases). V lost 4 bases, J lost 4 bases, and 18 bases lay in between. Germline V CDR1 and CDR2: SGDLS, YYNGEE. The CDR3 consists of 17 residues. CDR3 nucleotides: TGTGCCAGCAGCCTGACAGTCAATTATCCGGGGGCCAACGTCCTGACTTTC. Protein product: CASSLTVNYPGANVLTF.

CDR3 region: CASSERGTGSYEQYF. The DNA for the CDR3 is TGTGCCAGCAGTGAGAGGGGGACAGGGAGCTACGAGCAGTACTTC. The chain couples TRBV6-1 to TRBJ2-7; 9 bases map to TRBD1. Trimming cost V 3 bases and J 3 bases; bases outside gene matches: 6. This CDR3 is built from 15 residues. Germline loops: CDR1 MNHNS, CDR2 SASEGT.

This chain links TRBV30 with TRBJ1-2; 8 bases fit TRBD1. J was trimmed by 7 bases and V by 3 bases; bases with no gene match: 4. Germline loops: CDR1 GTSNPN, CDR2 SVGIG (reference sequence). The CDR3 has 12 amino acids. The CDR3 bases are TGTGCCTGGAGCTCCGGGACAGGTGGCTACACCTTC. Encoded protein: CAWSSGTGGYTF. The full variable domain, its missing parts supplied by reference TRBV30 and TRBJ1-2, is SQTIHQWPATLVQPVGSPLSLECTVEGTSNPNLYWYRQAAGRGLQLLFYSVGIGQISSEVPQNLSASRPQDRQFILSSKKLLLSDSGFYLCAWSSGTGGYTFGSGTRLTVV.